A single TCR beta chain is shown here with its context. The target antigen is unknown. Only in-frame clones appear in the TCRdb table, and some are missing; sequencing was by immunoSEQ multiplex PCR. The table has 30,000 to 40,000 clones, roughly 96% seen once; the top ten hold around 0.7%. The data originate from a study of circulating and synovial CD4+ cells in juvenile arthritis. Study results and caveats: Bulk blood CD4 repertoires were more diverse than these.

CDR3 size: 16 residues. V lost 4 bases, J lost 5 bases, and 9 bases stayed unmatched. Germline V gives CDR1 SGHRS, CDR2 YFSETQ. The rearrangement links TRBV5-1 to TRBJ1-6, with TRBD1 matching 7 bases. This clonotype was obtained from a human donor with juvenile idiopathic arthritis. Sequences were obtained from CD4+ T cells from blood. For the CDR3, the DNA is TGCGCCAGCAGCCAACTGACAGGGTTGAATAATTCACCCCTCCACTTT. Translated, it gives CASSQLTGLNNSPLHF.